One and the same sample provided the 23 T cell receptor beta chains below, sequenced in a study of T cells after yellow fever vaccination. From the 5' RACE reads, TCRdb called clonotypes with MiXCR, one entry per CDR3 protein. In the table there are 50,000 to 65,000 distinct CDR3 sequences, less than 8% of which are singletons. Specimen: CD8+ T cells not binding an NS4B(214-222) dextramer, sorted from PBMCs, collected roughly 47 days after the first yellow fever vaccination. These receptors all come from a man between 18 and 29 years old who received the YFV17D yellow fever vaccine.

This clonotype was observed at least ten times. The chain recombines TRBV29-1 with TRBJ2-5; D uncertain. This CDR3 is built from 13 residues. The germline V and J ends were trimmed by 0 bases and 1 base, with 6 bases remaining between them. In germline, CDR1 is SQVTM, CDR2 ANQGSEA. CDR3 coding DNA: TGCAGCGTTGAAGACCTGGCCCAAGAGACCCAGTACTTC. This sequence encodes CSVEDLAQETQYF.

The table lists this clonotype with a few counts. This rearrangement joins TRBV7-4 to TRBJ2-1; 9 nucleotides align to TRBD1. The CDR3 extends over 15 amino acids. The ends lost 4 bases at V and 7 bases at J; junction bases unmatched: 8. Germline loops: CDR1 SGHVT, CDR2 SQSDAQ. CDR3 protein: CASSSSDRGMNEQFF. As DNA, the CDR3 is TGTGCCAGCAGCTCTTCCGACAGGGGGATGAATGAGCAGTTCTTC.

This clonotype has ten or more counts. The chain couples TRBV6-2 or TRBV6-3 to TRBJ2-7; the D gene is possibly TRBD2 (5 bases). This CDR3 is 14 amino acids long. The V gene's germline CDR1 is MNHEY and CDR2 SVGEGT. The V end was cut by 5 bases, the J end by 2 bases, with 13 bases between. CDR3 sequence: CASSQLGGPYEQYV. CDR3 bases: TGTGCCAGCAGTCAGCTCGGAGGTCCCTACGAGCAGTACGTC.

This clonotype was seen only a few times. The J gene is TRBJ2-3, the V gene TRBV27, with D possibly matching TRBD2 (5 bases). The V end was cut by 6 bases, the J end by 0 bases, with 13 bases between. CDR1 and CDR2 from the germline V gene are MNHEY and SMNVEV (reference sequence). The CDR3 runs to 15 residues. CDR3 protein: CASRLEDSSTDTQYF. CDR3 DNA: TGTGCCAGCAGATTAGAGGACTCTAGCACAGATACGCAGTATTTT.

The chain combines TRBV5-6 with TRBJ2-7; 7 positions agree with TRBD2. With V trimmed by 0 bases and J by 3 bases, 3 bases remained unmatched. The germline CDR1 and CDR2 sequences are SGHDT and YYEEEE. The CDR3 extends over 14 amino acids. The CDR3 reads CASSLDGGVYEQYF. The CDR3 DNA sequence: TGTGCCAGCAGCTTGGATGGGGGGGTCTACGAGCAGTACTTC.

The V and J genes are TRBV19 and TRBJ2-1; 9 bases match TRBD1. Germline-derived CDR1 and CDR2 are LNHDA and SQIVND (reference sequence). Unmatched junction bases numbered 2, after V lost 4 bases and J lost 1 base. The CDR3 extends over 15 amino acids. The CDR3 spells CASSKGTGSYNEQFF. The DNA for the CDR3 is TGTGCCAGTAGTAAAGGGACAGGGTCCTACAATGAGCAGTTCTTC.

This clonotype was seen ten or more times. The chain uses TRBV21-1 and TRBJ2-3; TRBD2, as called in the table, went unchecked against the DNA. TRBV21-1 is listed as a pseudogene. The CDR3 extends over 16 amino acids. The CDR3 reads CASSKGAGGLTDTQYF. CDR3 sequence (DNA): TGTGCCAGCAGCAAAGGAGCGGGGGGGCTAACAGATACGCAGTATTTT.

J is TRBJ2-3 and V is TRBV11-2; D is unresolved. V gave up 3 bases and J gave up 0 bases, with 10 bases separating them. CDR3 length: 15 amino acids. Germline CDR1 and CDR2: SGHAT and FQNNGV. The CDR3 is CASSFGVRSTDTQYF. CDR3 sequence (DNA): TGTGCCAGCAGCTTTGGGGTTCGGAGCACAGATACGCAGTATTTT. Full variable domain (remainder filled in from reference TRBV11-2 and TRBJ2-3): EAGVAQSPRYKIIEKRQSVAFWCNPISGHATLYWYQQILGQGPKLLIQFQNNGVVDDSQLPKDRFSAERLKGVDSTLKIQPAKLEDSAVYLCASSFGVRSTDTQYFGPGTRLTVL.

This clonotype was detected ten times or more. This chain joins TRBV18 and TRBJ2-3; 7 bases line up with TRBD1. V gave up 4 bases and J gave up 4 bases; unmatched junction bases: 5. This CDR3 is built from 14 residues. Germline CDR1 reads KGHSH; CDR2 reads LQKENI. The CDR3 reads CASSLRQGADTQYF. CDR3 nucleotides: TGTGCCAGCTCACTTCGACAGGGAGCAGATACGCAGTATTTT. The whole variable domain, filled in from reference TRBV18 and TRBJ2-3, reads NAGVMQNPRHLVRRRGQEARLRCSPMKGHSHVYWYRQLPEEGLKFMVYLQKENIIDESGMPKERFSAEFPKEGPSILRIQQVVRGDSAAYFCASSLRQGADTQYFGPGTRLTVL.

This clonotype was counted only a few times. The chain combines TRBV2 with TRBJ2-6, with 9 bases that match TRBD1. Trimming at V came to 3 bases and at J to 2 bases, leaving 2 bases not matched to a gene. CDR3 length: 16 residues. Germline values: CDR1 SNHLY, CDR2 FYNNEI. CDR3 bases: TGTGCCAGCAGTGACGGGACAGGGCCTGGGGCCAACGTCCTGACTTTC. This translates into CASSDGTGPGANVLTF. The full variable domain, completed using reference TRBV2 and TRBJ2-6, is EPEVTQTPSHQVTQMGQEVILRCVPISNHLYFYWYRQILGQKVEFLVSFYNNEISEKSEIFDDQFSVERPDGSNFTLKIRSTKLEDSAMYFCASSDGTGPGANVLTFGAGSRLTVL.

In its sample, this clonotype was seen a few times. The genes are TRBV5-8 and TRBJ2-7, with 8 bases aligning to TRBD2. Trimming removed 2 bases from V and 3 bases from J; junction bases left unmatched: 4. CDR3 size: 14 residues. Germline values: CDR1 SGHTS, CDR2 YDEGEE. In DNA form, the CDR3 reads TGTGCCAGCAGCTTCGGGGGGGGCCACTACGAGCAGTACGTC. This gives the protein CASSFGGGHYEQYV.

Of note for this clonotype: A read error may explain this, as a much larger clone is one base away. This chain connects TRBV12-3 or TRBV12-4 to TRBJ1-3; D ambiguous. V was clipped by 5 bases and J by 2 bases, with 13 bases between them. This CDR3 comprises 15 residues. This CDR3 reads CASSIQSTPGNTIYF. CDR3 bases: TGTGCCAGCAGTATACAGTCCACCCCTGGAAACACCATATATTTT.

This clonotype appeared a few times. The chain uses TRBV4-1 and TRBJ2-1; a weak D match, TRBD2 (5 bases). Trimming cost V 1 base and J 8 bases, with 15 bases left between them. The CDR3 loop spans 15 amino acids. Per germline, CDR1 MGHRA and CDR2 YSYEKL. The CDR3 coding sequence is TGCGCCAGCAGCCAAGTACTAGAGCTCGGGGATGAGCAGTTCTTC. It codes for CASSQVLELGDEQFF.

This clonotype has ten or more counts. The rearrangement uses TRBV11-2 and TRBJ2-5; 7 bases match TRBD1. There are 15 residues in the CDR3. Germline assignment: CDR1 SGHAT and CDR2 FQNNGV. After removal of 5 bases from V and 1 base from J, the junction contained 7 bases not matched to a gene. The CDR3 DNA is TGTGCCAGCAGCCGCCGGGACAGAGCCCAAGAGACCCAGTACTTC. Its translation is CASSRRDRAQETQYF.

In its sample, this clonotype was seen many times. V and J are TRBV4-1 and TRBJ2-7; 10 positions agree with TRBD1. In germline, CDR1 is MGHRA, CDR2 YSYEKL. The length of the CDR3 is 15 residues. V was clipped by 4 bases and J by 2 bases; unmatched bases: 5. As DNA, the CDR3 is TGCGCCAGCAGCCCGCGGACAGGGGGAACCTACGAGCAGTACGTC. Its translation is CASSPRTGGTYEQYV.

This clonotype has a count of ten or more. J is TRBJ1-1 and V is TRBV12-3 or TRBV12-4; D unclear. V lost 6 bases and J lost 1, with 9 bases in between. The CDR3 is made up of 13 amino acids. CDR3 sequence: CASSIPSNTEAFF. The CDR3 nucleotides are TGTGCCAGCAGCATTCCTTCGAACACTGAAGCTTTCTTT.

The chain recombines TRBV28 with TRBJ1-3; D is possibly TRBD1 (5 bases). This CDR3 has 15 amino acids. Trimming took 3 bases from V and 0 from J, leaving 9 bases between them. Per the germline V gene, CDR1 is MDHEN and CDR2 is SYDVKM. CDR3 protein: CASSFRGTSGNTIYF. For the CDR3, the DNA is TGTGCCAGCAGTTTTCGGGGGACCTCTGGAAACACCATATATTTT. Full variable domain (rest looked up from reference TRBV28 and TRBJ1-3): DVKVTQSSRYLVKRTGEKVFLECVQDMDHENMFWYRQDPGLGLRLIYFSYDVKMKEKGDIPEGYSVSREKKERFSLILESASTNQTSMYLCASSFRGTSGNTIYFGEGSWLTVV.

This clonotype was seen a handful of times. The chain carries TRBV24-1 and TRBJ2-1; tentatively, D is TRBD1 (5 bases). The V end was cut by 9 bases, the J end by 5 bases, with 22 bases between. Per germline, CDR1 KGHDR and CDR2 SFDVKD. The CDR3 contains 16 residues. CDR3 sequence: CATAQNRYGSDNEQFF. CDR3 bases: TGTGCCACCGCTCAGAACAGGTATGGGTCTGACAATGAGCAGTTCTTC.

This clonotype was observed a handful of times. This chain links TRBV25-1 with TRBJ2-1; 10 positions match TRBD2. With 4 bases clipped from V and 10 bases from J, the junction kept 7 bases outside the gene matches. Germline V gene sequence: CDR1 MGHDK, CDR2 SYGVNS. The CDR3 is made up of 14 amino acids. In nucleotides, the CDR3 is TGTGCCAGCAGTGGATTTCTAGCGGGGGAAGAGCAGTTCTTC. Its translation: CASSGFLAGEEQFF. Full variable domain (remainder filled in from reference TRBV25-1 and TRBJ2-1): EADIYQTPRYLVIGTGKKITLECSQTMGHDKMYWYQQDPGMELHLIHYSYGVNSTEKGDLSSESTVSRIRTEHFPLTLESARPSHTSQYLCASSGFLAGEEQFFGPGTRLTVL.

This clonotype was observed a handful of times. The J gene is TRBJ2-1, the V gene TRBV2; D may be TRBD1 (6 bases). Germline V lookup: CDR1 SNHLY, CDR2 FYNNEI. CDR3 length equals 12 residues. V lost 10 bases to trimming and J lost 14 bases, with 21 bases between them. The CDR3 sequence: CAISGVIRSEFF. Written as DNA, the CDR3 is TGTGCCATATCAGGGGTCATAAGGTCGGAGTTCTTC.

This clonotype was observed a handful of times. V is TRBV9 and J is TRBJ1-1; TRBD1 is a possible D gene (6 bases). Trimming removed 4 bases at V and 0 bases at J, with 16 bases between. The CDR3 totals 16 residues. Germline loops: CDR1 SGDLS, CDR2 YYNGEE. The CDR3 loop is CASSPQGMGVNTEAFF. The CDR3 bases are TGTGCCAGCAGCCCCCAGGGGATGGGGGTGAACACTGAAGCTTTCTTT.

This clonotype was seen at least ten times. This chain joins TRBV29-1 and TRBJ2-1; 12 positions agree with TRBD1. J was trimmed by 10 bases and V by 0 bases; bases with no gene match: 7. CDR1 SQVTM and CDR2 ANQGSEA come from the germline V gene. CDR3 size: 15 residues. Here the CDR3 DNA reads TGCAGCGTTGAAGAACCGGGACAGGGGGCGTTCGAGCAGTTCTTC. It specifies CSVEEPGQGAFEQFF.

For this clonotype: A much bigger clone sits one base away, suggesting this may be a read error. This chain links TRBV11-2 with TRBJ2-2; the match to TRBD2 covers 9 bases. The V gene's germline CDR1 is SGHAT and CDR2 FQNNGV. The trim removed 2 bases at V and 2 bases at J, leaving 6 bases unmatched. The CDR3 covers 17 residues. The CDR3 DNA reads as TGTGCCAGCAGCTTAACCCCTAGCGGGAAAAACACCGGGGAGCTGTTTTTT. As protein: CASSLTPSGKNTGELFF.